The 19 T cell receptor beta chains listed next were all sequenced from one sample in a study of control samples from healthy donors and cancer patients. Generated by immunoSEQ multiplex PCR, the TCRdb table keeps only in-frame clones and is missing some. The sample yields around 80,000 clones, 70% to 90% seen once. The material sequenced was blood. The receptors originated from a woman in her forties or fifties in good health.

The genes are TRBV7-8 and TRBJ2-7, with 11 bases identical to TRBD2. This CDR3 comprises 15 residues. Germline CDR1 SGHVS, CDR2 FQNEAQ. The trim removed 4 bases at V and 3 bases at J, leaving 5 bases unmatched. CDR3 in DNA: TGTGCCAGCAGCTACCTAGCGGGGGGCGGCTACGAGCAGTACTTC. Protein product: CASSYLAGGGYEQYF.

This clone occurred once. The genes are TRBV7-2 and TRBJ1-6, with D hard to call. Germline CDR1 SGHTA, CDR2 FQGNSA. V shed 1 base and J shed 8 bases, with 9 bases lying between them. This CDR3 spans 14 amino acids. CDR3 nucleotides: TGTGCCAGCAGCTTAGATCCCACTTATTCACCCCTCCACTTT. It codes for CASSLDPTYSPLHF. Full variable domain (rest looked up from reference TRBV7-2 and TRBJ1-6): GAGVSQSPSNKVTEKGKDVELRCDPISGHTALYWYRQSLGQGLEFLIYFQGNSAPDKSGLPSDRFSAERTGGSVSTLTIQRTQQEDSAVYLCASSLDPTYSPLHFGNGTRLTVT.

V is TRBV6-2 or TRBV6-3 and J is TRBJ2-1; 10 bases map to TRBD2. Germline CDR1 is MNHEY and CDR2 is SVGEGT. CDR3 length equals 15 residues. The V gene end was trimmed by 0 bases and the J gene end by 8 bases; junction bases not matched to a gene: 4. The CDR3 DNA reads as TGTGCCAGCAGTTACTCTAGCGGGGGGCTTGATGAGCAGTTCTTC. Translation: CASSYSSGGLDEQFF.

The chain employs TRBV2 and TRBJ2-3; weak D call: TRBD2 (7 bases). V lost 6 bases to trimming and J lost 3 bases, with 16 bases between them. This CDR3 is built from 15 residues. Germline V lookup: CDR1 SNHLY, CDR2 FYNNEI. The CDR3 DNA follows: TGTGCCAGCAGATTTGTGGGGGGGGCAACAGATACGCAGTATTTT. Translating it yields CASRFVGGATDTQYF.

The chain combines TRBV2 with TRBJ2-2, with a possible D match to TRBD2 (5 bases). CDR1 SNHLY and CDR2 FYNNEI come from the germline V gene. With 2 bases removed from V and 6 bases from J, the gap between germline ends came to 13 bases. The CDR3 consists of 15 residues. The CDR3 is CASSEREGWAGELFF. The CDR3 bases are TGTGCCAGCAGTGAACGCGAGGGCTGGGCCGGGGAGCTGTTTTTT.

The chain combines TRBV4-1 with TRBJ2-3; D gene ambiguous. V gave up 0 bases and J gave up 14 bases, with 15 bases separating them. Looked up from germline, CDR1 is MGHRA and CDR2 is YSYEKL. The CDR3 is made up of 13 amino acids. The CDR3 protein is CASSQEDGSHAYF. In DNA, the CDR3 is TGCGCCAGCAGCCAAGAGGACGGATCGCACGCGTATTTT.

The gene calls are TRBV19 and TRBJ1-5, with D possibly TRBD1 on 5 matching bases. V gave up 10 bases and J gave up 0 bases, with 13 bases separating them. The CDR3 covers 14 residues. CDR1 LNHDA and CDR2 SQIVND come from the germline V gene (reference sequence). The CDR3 bases are TGTGCCACCAGGGCGGGATATAGCAATCAGCCCCAGCATTTT. Translated, it gives CATRAGYSNQPQHF.

V gene TRBV2 combines with J gene TRBJ1-2, with TRBD1 matching over 7 bases. After removal of 6 bases from V and 7 bases from J, the junction contained 11 bases not matched to a gene. Germline V CDR1 and CDR2: SNHLY, FYNNEI. The CDR3 has 14 amino acids. The CDR3 region has the DNA TGTGCCAGCAGAGGGGACAGCCCACTGGGTGGCTACACCTTC. Its protein product is CASRGDSPLGGYTF.

The CDR3 region has the DNA TGTGCCAGCAGCTTAGTTCTAAACACCATATATTTT. It specifies CASSLVLNTIYF. This chain joins TRBV11-2 and TRBJ1-3; no clear D gene. V lost 1 base, J lost 6 bases, and 4 bases lay in between. Germline assignment: CDR1 SGHAT and CDR2 FQNNGV. This CDR3 comprises 12 residues.

The chain carries TRBV10-3 and TRBJ1-1; D not resolved. V was shortened by 8 bases and J by 0 bases, with 10 bases between the two germline ends. The germline CDR1 and CDR2 sequences are ENHRY and SYGVKD. This CDR3 contains 13 residues. The CDR3 here is CAISASMNTEAFF. DNA of the CDR3: TGTGCCATCTCGGCCAGCATGAACACTGAAGCTTTCTTT.

The rearrangement joins TRBV30 to TRBJ1-4; possibly TRBD1 for D (5 bases). The CDR3 has 12 amino acids. Germline V gene sequence: CDR1 GTSNPN, CDR2 SVGIG (reference sequence). V dropped 3 bases and J dropped 8 bases, with 10 bases sitting between them. In DNA form, the CDR3 reads TGTGCCTGGAGGCAGGGCGAGGAAAAACTGTTTTTT. Amino acids: CAWRQGEEKLFF.

CDR3 sequence (DNA): TGTGCTAGTGCTATCTCCGGGGGCTTGGACGAGCAGTACTTC. As protein: CASAISGGLDEQYF. The chain combines TRBV12-5 with TRBJ2-7; perhaps D is TRBD1 or TRBD2 (6 bases each). Germline V gene lookup returns CDR1 LGHNT and CDR2 FRNRAP. V lost 7 bases, J lost 5 bases, and 18 bases lay in between. The CDR3 is 14 residues long.

The chain uses TRBV5-1 and TRBJ2-2; no reliable D call. V was pared by 5 bases and J by 3 bases, with 8 bases between. Germline assignment: CDR1 SGHRS and CDR2 YFSETQ. This CDR3 region has 13 residues. CDR3 amino acids: CASSSPHTGELFF. The CDR3 nucleotides read TGCGCCAGCAGTTCCCCACACACCGGGGAGCTGTTTTTT.

The chain joins TRBV24-1 to TRBJ1-2; D not certain. The CDR3 covers 14 residues. The germline gives CDR1 KGHDR, CDR2 SFDVKD. With 2 bases removed from V and 1 base from J, the gap between germline ends came to 7 bases. CDR3 in amino acids: CATSDSAINYGYTF. DNA of the CDR3: TGTGCCACCAGTGATTCCGCCATTAACTATGGCTACACCTTC.

This clone was observed a handful of times. V usage is TRBV19 and J usage is TRBJ2-1; TRBD2 matches at 7 bases. J lost 3 bases, V lost 4 bases, and 12 bases had no gene match. This CDR3 spans 17 amino acids. Germline CDR1 LNHDA, CDR2 SQIVND (reference sequence). CDR3 nucleotides: TGTGCCAGTAGTAGACGCACACAATGGGGGGGCTACAATGAGCAGTTCTTC. Translation: CASSRRTQWGGYNEQFF. Full variable domain (remainder filled in from reference TRBV19 and TRBJ2-1): DGGITQSPKYLFRKEGQNVTLSCEQNLNHDAMYWYRQDPGQGLRLIYYSQIVNDFQKGDIAEGYSVSREKKESFPLTVTSAQKNPTAFYLCASSRRTQWGGYNEQFFGPGTRLTVL.

This chain connects TRBV6-1 to TRBJ2-6; D could derive from TRBD1 or TRBD2 (5 bases each). Germline assignment: CDR1 MNHNS and CDR2 SASEGT. The CDR3 loop spans 17 amino acids. Trimming took off 1 base at V and 4 bases at J, with 14 bases between the two ends. CDR3 sequence (DNA): TGTGCCAGCAGTGAAGGTTGGGGGTCGGGAGGGGCCAACGTCCTGACTTTC. Its protein is CASSEGWGSGGANVLTF.

The chain links TRBV29-1 to TRBJ1-1; no definite D call. The CDR3 loop spans 13 amino acids. Trimming stripped 1 base from V and 11 bases from J, with 17 bases between. The germline CDR1 and CDR2 sequences are SQVTM and ANQGSEA. Here the CDR3 reads CSVEARTQERAFF. CDR3 coding DNA: TGCAGCGTTGAAGCCAGGACGCAGGAGAGGGCTTTCTTT.

The rearrangement uses TRBV6-6 and TRBJ1-1; D is ambiguous. CDR3 length equals 13 residues. Germline V lookup: CDR1 MNHNY, CDR2 SVGAGI (reference sequence). Trimming took off 3 bases at V and 7 bases at J, with 12 bases between the two ends. The CDR3: CASSYSGESEAFF. The CDR3 DNA follows: TGTGCCAGCAGTTATTCGGGAGAGAGTGAAGCTTTCTTT.

This clone has just one count. The chain recombines TRBV2 with TRBJ1-3; 12 nucleotides agree with TRBD1. The CDR3 has 17 amino acids. CDR1 and CDR2 (germline): SNHLY, FYNNEI. Trimming cost V 9 bases and J 4 bases; bases outside gene matches: 13. CDR3 DNA sequence: TGTGCCAGTGCTCCGGGACAGGGGGCAGGGATGGGAAACACCATATATTTT. Its protein is CASAPGQGAGMGNTIYF.